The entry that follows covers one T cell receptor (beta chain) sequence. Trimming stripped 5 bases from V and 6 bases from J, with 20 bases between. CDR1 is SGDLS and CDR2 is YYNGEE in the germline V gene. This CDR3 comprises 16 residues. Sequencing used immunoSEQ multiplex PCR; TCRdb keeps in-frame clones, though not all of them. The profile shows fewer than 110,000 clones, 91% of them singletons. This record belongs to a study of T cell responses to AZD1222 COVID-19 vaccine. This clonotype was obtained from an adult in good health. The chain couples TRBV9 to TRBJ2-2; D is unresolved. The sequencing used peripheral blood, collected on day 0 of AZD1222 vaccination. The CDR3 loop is CASSEKTITWAGELFF. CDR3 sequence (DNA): TGTGCCAGCAGTGAAAAAACGATTACCTGGGCCGGGGAGCTGTTTTTT. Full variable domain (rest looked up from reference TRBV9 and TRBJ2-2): DSGVTQTPKHLITATGQRVTLRCSPRSGDLSVYWYQQSLDQGLQFLIQYYNGEERAKGNILERFSAQQFPDLHSELNLSSLELGDSALYFCASSEKTITWAGELFFGEGSRLTVL.